The present entry profiles one T cell receptor (beta chain) with its context. Antigen: not known. This sample was included in a study of T cell repertoires in cytomegalovirus infection. Study details: From public TCR beta signatures came an indication of both CMV infection and matching HLA type.

Study-wide findings and caveats: It was HLA-C-restricted CMV-specific TCR beta clonotypes that dominated the response ex vivo.

CDR1 and CDR2 from the germline V gene are MNHNS and SASEGT. This CDR3 is 15 amino acids long. Trimming took 1 base from V and 5 from J, leaving 12 bases between them. TCRdb itself ran the reads through MiXCR, one entry per CDR3 protein. The sample shows 680,000 or so distinct CDR3 sequences, 35% to 45% of them seen only once. The specimen was PBMCs. The source is a human donor in good health (CMV status not recorded). Some clones in this sample may be carry-over from other donors' samples. The chain couples TRBV6-1 to TRBJ2-1; D possibly uses TRBD1 or TRBD2 (6 bases each). The CDR3 sequence is CASSEGGAGDNEQFF. DNA for the CDR3: TGTGCCAGCAGTGAAGGGGGGGCAGGGGACAATGAGCAGTTCTTC.